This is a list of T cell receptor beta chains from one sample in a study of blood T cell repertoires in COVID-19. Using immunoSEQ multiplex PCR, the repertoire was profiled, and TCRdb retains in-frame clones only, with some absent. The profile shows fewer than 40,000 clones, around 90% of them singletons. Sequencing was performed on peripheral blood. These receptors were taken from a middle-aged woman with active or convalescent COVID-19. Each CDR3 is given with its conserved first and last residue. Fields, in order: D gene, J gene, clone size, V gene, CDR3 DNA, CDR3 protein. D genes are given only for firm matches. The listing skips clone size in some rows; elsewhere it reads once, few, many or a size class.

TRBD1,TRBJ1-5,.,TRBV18,TGTGCCAGCTCACCAGGCTCAGGGGGCGGTCAGCCCCAGCATTTT,CASSPGSGGGQPQHF
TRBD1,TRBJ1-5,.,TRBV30,TGTGCCTGGGGGACAGGGGATCATCAGCCCCAGCATTTT,CAWGTGDHQPQHF
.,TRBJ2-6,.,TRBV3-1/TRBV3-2,TGTGCCAGCAGCCTCGAGGCTCTCGGTTCCTTCTCTGGGGCCAACGTCCTGACTTTC,CASSLEALGSFSGANVLTF
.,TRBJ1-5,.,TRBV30,TGTGCCTGGAGTGTTCAGGTTAGCAATCAGCCCCAGCATTTT,CAWSVQVSNQPQHF
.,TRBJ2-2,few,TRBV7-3,TGTGCCAGCAGCTTAAGTCCCTACACCGGGGAGCTGTTTTTT,CASSLSPYTGELFF
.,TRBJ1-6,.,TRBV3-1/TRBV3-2,TGTGCCAGCAGCCTCCTCCCGAATTCACCCCTCCACTTT,CASSLLPNSPLHF
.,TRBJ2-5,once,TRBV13,TGTGCCAGCAGCCCGCGGGGACAAGAGACCCAGTACTTC,CASSPRGQETQYF
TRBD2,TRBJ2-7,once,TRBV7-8,TGTGCCAGCAGCGACCCACTAGCGGGAGGGCAACTAGGCGAGCAGTACTTC,CASSDPLAGGQLGEQYF
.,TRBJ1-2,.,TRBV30,TGTGCCTGGAGTGTACAATGGGGGCTGGATGGCTACACCTTC,CAWSVQWGLDGYTF
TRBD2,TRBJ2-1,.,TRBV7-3,TGTGCCCGCGGGAGGGCTGGTGGCAATGAGCAGTTCTTC,CARGRAGGNEQFF
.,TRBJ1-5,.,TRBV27,TGTGCCAGCAGTCCACAACAGGGAGCTCAGCCCCAGCATTTT,CASSPQQGAQPQHF
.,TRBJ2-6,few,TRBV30,TGTGCCTGGAGAGGAGCACCTGGGGCCAACGTCCTGACTTTC,CAWRGAPGANVLTF
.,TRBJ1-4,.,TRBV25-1,TGTGCCAGCGGGCAGAGCGGAGCTAATGAAAAACTGTTTTTT,CASGQSGANEKLFF
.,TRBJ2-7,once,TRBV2,TGTGCCAGCAGTGAAGGAGCTCTGAACTACGAGCAGTACTTC,CASSEGALNYEQYF
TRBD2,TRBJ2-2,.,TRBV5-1,TGCGCCAGCAGCTCGGGACTAGGGAACACCGGGGAGCTGTTTTTT,CASSSGLGNTGELFF
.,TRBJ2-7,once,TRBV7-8,TGTGCCAGCAGCTTAGTCAGGGTAAGGGCGTCCGAGCAGTACTTC,CASSLVRVRASEQYF
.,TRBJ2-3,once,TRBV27,TGTGCCAGCAGTTTACCCGGACAGTCAGATACGCAGTATTTT,CASSLPGQSDTQYF
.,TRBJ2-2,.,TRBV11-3,TGTGCCAGCAGCTTAACGGGGACCGGGGAGCTGTTTTTT,CASSLTGTGELFF
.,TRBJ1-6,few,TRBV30,TGTGCCTGGAGTGACTCCCCCCCGGGATATTATAATTCACCCCTCCACTTT,CAWSDSPPGYYNSPLHF
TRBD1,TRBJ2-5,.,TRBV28,TGTGCCAGCAGTACAACGGGACAGGGGGCTAAGACCCAGTACTTC,CASSTTGQGAKTQYF
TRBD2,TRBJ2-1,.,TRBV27,TGTGCCAGCACCCCACTAGCGGGAGGCGGCAATGAGCAGTTCTTC,CASTPLAGGGNEQFF
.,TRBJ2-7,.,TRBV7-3,TGTGCCAGCAGCTTAACAGGAGCTGACGAGCAGTACTTC,CASSLTGADEQYF
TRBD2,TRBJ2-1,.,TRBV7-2,TGTGCCAGCAGCTTAGCTAGCGGGAGGGGTTACAATGAGCAGTTCTTC,CASSLASGRGYNEQFF
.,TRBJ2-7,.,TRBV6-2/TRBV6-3,TGTGCCAGCAGTTCCTCCGCCTACGAGCAGTACTTC,CASSSSAYEQYF
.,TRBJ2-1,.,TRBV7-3,TGTGCCAGCAGCTTATCTGGGGGAGGCACCTACAATGAGCAGTTCTTC,CASSLSGGGTYNEQFF
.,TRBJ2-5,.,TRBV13,TGTGCCAGCAGCTTAGTGGGGGACACACAAGAGACCCAGTACTTC,CASSLVGDTQETQYF
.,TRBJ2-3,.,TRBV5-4,TGTGCCAGCAGCTTGGATCCCTCCCCGGGCACAGATACGCAGTATTTT,CASSLDPSPGTDTQYF
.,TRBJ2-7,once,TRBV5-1,TGCGCCAGCAGCTCTTCTTCGCGGAGGTCCCACGAGCAGTACTTC,CASSSSSRRSHEQYF
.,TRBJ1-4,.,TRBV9,TGTGCCAGCAGTGAAAGGGTTGTAGGGGGGGCTTTTGGAAAACTGTTTTTT,CASSERVVGGAFGKLFF
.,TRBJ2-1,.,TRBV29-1,TGCAGCGTTGTTGGTAGTCATGAGCAGTTCTTC,CSVVGSHEQFF
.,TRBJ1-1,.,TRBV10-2,TGCGCCAGCAGTAGGGGACAAGACCGAATGAACACTGAAGCTTTCTTT,CASSRGQDRMNTEAFF